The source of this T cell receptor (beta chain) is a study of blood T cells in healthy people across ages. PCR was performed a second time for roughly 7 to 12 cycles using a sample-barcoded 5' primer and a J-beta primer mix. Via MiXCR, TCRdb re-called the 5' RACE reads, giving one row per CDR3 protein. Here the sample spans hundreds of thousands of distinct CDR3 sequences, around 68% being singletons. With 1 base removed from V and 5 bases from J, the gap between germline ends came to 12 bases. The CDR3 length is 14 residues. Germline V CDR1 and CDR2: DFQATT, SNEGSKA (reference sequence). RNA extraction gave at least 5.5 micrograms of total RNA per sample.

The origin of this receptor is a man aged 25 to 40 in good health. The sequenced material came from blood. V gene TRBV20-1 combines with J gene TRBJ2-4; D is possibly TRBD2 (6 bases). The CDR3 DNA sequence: TGCAGTGCTAGAGTTGGAGGGGCCCAAAACATTCAGTACTTC. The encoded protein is CSARVGGAQNIQYF.